Listed here are 30 T cell receptor beta chains from one sample, sequenced in a study of molecular identifiers for immune sequencing clone quantification. TCRdb reanalysed the PCR reads using MiXCR and keeps one entry per CDR3 protein. In the table there are approximately 680,000 distinct CDR3 sequences, around 25% of which are singletons. Input material: naive CD8+ T cells from blood, with Jurkat cell RNA spiked in. The subset here: FACS-sorted CD8+CD4-CCR7+CD45RA+ naive T cells. The receptors originated from a human donor in good health. Some libraries in this study had Jurkat cell RNA spiked in.

The J gene is TRBJ2-3, the V gene TRBV21-1. TRBV21-1 counts as a pseudogene. The CDR3 extends over 16 amino acids. DNA for the CDR3: TGTGCCATCCTGGGGTGGGGAAAGCCTAGCACAGATACGCAGTATTTT. It codes for CAILGWGKPSTDTQYF.

The chain carries TRBV4-1 and TRBJ2-7, with D possibly TRBD2 on 6 matching bases. In germline, CDR1 is MGHRA, CDR2 YSYEKL. CDR3 length: 14 residues. Trimming removed 3 bases at V and 3 bases at J, with 12 bases between. Here the CDR3 reads CASSQYKGGYEQYF. The DNA of the CDR3 is TGCGCCAGCAGCCAGTACAAGGGAGGCTACGAGCAGTACTTC.

In its sample, this clonotype was seen many times. The chain employs TRBV7-9 and TRBJ1-5, with D perhaps matching TRBD1 (6 bases). The V gene's germline CDR1 is SEHNR and CDR2 FQNEAQ (reference sequence). CDR3 length equals 16 residues. Trimming left V 5 bases short and J 3 bases short, with 17 bases between. CDR3 coding DNA: TGTGCCAGCAGCGGAGCCCCGGACAGCCCCAATCAGCCCCAGCATTTT. Residues: CASSGAPDSPNQPQHF.

This clonotype has at least ten counts. The gene calls are TRBV4-3 and TRBJ2-3; no firm D call. There are 17 residues in the CDR3. The V end was cut by 0 bases, the J end by 0 bases, with 13 bases between. Germline assignment: CDR1 LGHNA and CDR2 YSLEER. CDR3 sequence reads: CASSQDRALSSTDTQYF. The CDR3 nucleotides read TGCGCCAGCAGCCAAGATCGGGCATTATCTAGCACAGATACGCAGTATTTT.

This clonotype was seen ten or more times. The V gene is TRBV4-3, the J gene TRBJ2-2; D gene uncertain. V was clipped by 1 base and J by 7 bases, with 7 bases between them. This CDR3 is built from 13 residues. Germline-derived CDR1 and CDR2 are LGHNA and YSLEER. CDR3 in amino acids: CASSQVRHGELFF. As DNA, the CDR3 is TGCGCCAGCAGCCAAGTTCGCCACGGGGAGCTGTTTTTT.

Points on this clonotype: This may be a read error: a much more frequent sequence differs by one nucleotide. In DNA form, the CDR3 reads TGTACCAGCAGCCAAGAAGGCACGCTAGAGACCCAGTACTTC. Protein sequence: CTSSQEGTLETQYF. The genes are TRBV3-1 and TRBJ2-5; D ambiguous. In germline, CDR1 is LGHDT, CDR2 YNNKEL (reference sequence). The CDR3 is 14 residues long.

This clonotype was counted a few times. This chain uses TRBV12-3 or TRBV12-4 with TRBJ1-2; TRBD1 aligns across 9 bases. This CDR3 has 14 amino acids. The V and J ends lost 7 bases and 7 bases, in that order; junction bases with no gene match: 10. DNA for the CDR3: TGTGCCAGCACCCGGACAGGGGACGTTGGTGGCTACACCTTC. It encodes CASTRTGDVGGYTF.

This clonotype was counted a single time. An end of the junction does not agree with germline; a read error may underlie this. The rearrangement uses TRBV29-1 and TRBJ2-3, with a weak D call TRBD1 (5 bases). CDR1 and CDR2 from the germline V gene are SQVTM and ANQGSEA. This CDR3 has 14 amino acids. In nucleotides, the CDR3 is TGCCGCGTTGAACGCGCCTGGGGCACAGCTACGCAGTATTTT. This sequence encodes CRVERAWGTATQYF.

This chain uses TRBV13 with TRBJ2-1, with 8 bases lining up with TRBD2. CDR1 is PRHDT and CDR2 is FYEKMQ in the germline V gene (reference sequence). This CDR3 is 16 amino acids long. With V trimmed by 1 base and J by 4 bases, 6 bases remained unmatched. CDR3 protein: CASSLVGTSPYNEQFF. The CDR3, as DNA: TGTGCCAGCAGCTTAGTGGGGACTAGTCCGTACAATGAGCAGTTCTTC.

This clonotype appeared many times. J is TRBJ1-5 and V is TRBV12-3 or TRBV12-4; D not certain. The CDR3 totals 14 residues. V shed 5 bases and J shed 0 bases, with 8 bases lying between them. The CDR3 region is CASSEGGSNQPQHF. For the CDR3, the DNA is TGTGCCAGCAGTGAAGGCGGTAGCAATCAGCCCCAGCATTTT.

In the case of this clonotype: At one of its ends the junction is not consistent with the germline gene, which may arise from a read error. The CDR3 DNA sequence: TGTGCCAGTAGTATAGACCCTATAGGAGAGACCCGGTACTTC. This codes for CASSIDPIGETRYF. The chain is built from TRBV19 and TRBJ2-5; D is uncertain. The CDR3 has 14 residues. Germline CDR1 and CDR2: LNHDA and SQIVND (reference sequence).

The V gene is TRBV6-2 or TRBV6-3, the J gene TRBJ2-3; 9 bases fit TRBD2. The CDR3 is 16 residues long. The J segment lost 3 bases and the V segment lost 5 bases, leaving 9 bases of the junction unmatched. Germline V gene lookup returns CDR1 MNHEY and CDR2 SVGEGT. This chain's CDR3 is CASSPSAGGITDTQYF. For the CDR3, the DNA is TGTGCCAGCAGTCCCTCCGCGGGGGGGATTACAGATACGCAGTATTTT.

This clonotype occurred many times. The V call is TRBV5-4, the J call TRBJ2-3; 11 bases map to TRBD1. The V gene end was trimmed by 0 bases and the J gene end by 6 bases; junction bases not matched to a gene: 9. Germline V CDR1 and CDR2: SGHNT, YYREEE (reference sequence). The CDR3 length is 17 residues. The CDR3 sequence: CASSLGTGGFSDDTQYF. CDR3 DNA sequence: TGTGCCAGCAGCTTGGGGACAGGGGGCTTTTCGGACGATACGCAGTATTTT. Full variable domain (outside the CDR3, taken from reference TRBV5-4 and TRBJ2-3): ETGVTQSPTHLIKTRGQQVTLRCSSQSGHNTVSWYQQALGQGPQFIFQYYREEENGRGNFPPRFSGLQFPNYSSELNVNALELDDSALYLCASSLGTGGFSDDTQYFGPGTRLTVL.

This clonotype has only a few counts. This chain connects TRBV11-2 to TRBJ2-7; D is unclear. Germline V gene lookup returns CDR1 SGHAT and CDR2 FQNNGV. Trimming left V 3 bases short and J 6 bases short, with 12 bases between. The CDR3 runs 13 residues. The CDR3 DNA is TGTGCCAGCAGCTTGGCCCGTACAGCCGAGCAGTACTTC. Translated: CASSLARTAEQYF.

V gene TRBV27 combines with J gene TRBJ2-7; 9 nucleotides match TRBD2. Unmatched junction bases numbered 6, after V lost 6 bases and J lost 3 bases. Looked up from germline, CDR1 is MNHEY and CDR2 is SMNVEV (reference sequence). The length of the CDR3 is 14 residues. CDR3 coding DNA: TGTGCCAGCAGCTCGGGACTAGCCCACTACGAGCAGTACTTC. Translated: CASSSGLAHYEQYF.

This clonotype was detected ten times or more. The V and J genes are TRBV7-6 and TRBJ1-1; TRBD1 is a possible D gene (5 bases). This CDR3 region has 16 residues. V lost 5 bases and J 1 base, leaving 17 bases between the germline ends. The V gene's germline CDR1 is SGHVS and CDR2 FNYEAQ. CDR3 in DNA: TGTGCCAGCAGCCTCAACCTAGGGGCTTCGAACACTGAAGCTTTCTTT. Translation gives CASSLNLGASNTEAFF. The full variable domain, in which reference TRBV7-6 and TRBJ1-1 provide the parts outside the CDR3, is GAGVSQSPRYKVTKRGQDVALRCDPISGHVSLYWYRQALGQGPEFLTYFNYEAQQDKSGLPNDRFSAERPEGSISTLTIQRTEQRDSAMYRCASSLNLGASNTEAFFGQGTRLTVV.

The chain has TRBV20-1 and TRBJ2-7; 8 bases fit TRBD2. Unmatched junction bases numbered 10, after V lost 5 bases and J lost 4 bases. Germline loops: CDR1 DFQATT, CDR2 SNEGSKA (reference sequence). CDR3 length: 14 amino acids. The CDR3 reads CSAGMSGRIYEQYF. In DNA, the CDR3 is TGCAGTGCTGGAATGAGCGGGAGAATTTACGAGCAGTACTTC.

This clonotype came up many times. The rearrangement links TRBV6-2 or TRBV6-3 to TRBJ1-5; possibly TRBD1 for D (6 bases). The V gene lost 8 bases and the J gene lost 1 base, with 12 bases spanning the gap. Per germline, CDR1 MNHEY and CDR2 SVGEGT. The CDR3 runs to 14 residues. Written as DNA, the CDR3 is TGTGCCAGCGGGAGGACAGCCAGCAATCAGCCCCAGCATTTT. Protein sequence: CASGRTASNQPQHF.

This clonotype has a handful of counts. The rearrangement links TRBV27 to TRBJ2-2; maybe TRBD1 (6 bases). Germline CDR1 reads MNHEY; CDR2 reads SMNVEV (reference sequence). Trimming removed 7 bases from V and 0 bases from J, with 9 bases in between. The CDR3 loop spans 14 amino acids. DNA for the CDR3: TGTGCCAGCATACGGACAGCGAACACCGGGGAGCTGTTTTTT. Residues: CASIRTANTGELFF.

The chain carries TRBV6-5 and TRBJ2-1; TRBD2 aligns across 12 bases. There are 16 residues in the CDR3. The ends lost 6 bases at V and 3 bases at J; junction bases unmatched: 6. CDR1 and CDR2 from the germline V gene are MNHEY and SVGAGI. In nucleotides, the CDR3 is TGTGCCAGCAGCCAGACTAGCGGGAGTTACTACAATGAGCAGTTCTTC. Translating it yields CASSQTSGSYYNEQFF.

This clonotype turned up a few times. V and J are TRBV7-4 and TRBJ2-7; 11 nucleotides agree with TRBD2. V was pared by 4 bases and J by 2 bases, with 10 bases of the junction left unmatched. The V gene's germline CDR1 is SGHVT and CDR2 SQSDAQ. The CDR3 contains 17 residues. DNA of the CDR3: TGTGCCAGCAGCTCTCCCCCGACTAGCGGGAACCCCTACGAGCAGTACTTC. Amino acids: CASSSPPTSGNPYEQYF.

This clonotype turned up a few times. The chain combines TRBV4-1 with TRBJ1-1; a weak D match, TRBD1 (5 bases). Germline CDR1 reads MGHRA; CDR2 reads YSYEKL. Trimming removed 0 bases at V and 1 base at J, with 12 bases between. This CDR3 region has 16 residues. CDR3 sequence reads: CASSQDRDSWNTEAFF. Written as DNA, the CDR3 is TGCGCCAGCAGCCAAGATCGCGACAGTTGGAACACTGAAGCTTTCTTT.

This clonotype was detected many times. The chain carries TRBV5-1 and TRBJ2-7; a possible D gene is TRBD2 (6 bases). The CDR3 has 15 amino acids. Germline V lookup: CDR1 SGHRS, CDR2 YFSETQ. Trimming took 2 bases from V and 6 from J, leaving 18 bases between them. CDR3 in DNA: TGCGCCAGCAGCTTTTTCGGCGGGGCTTTTATCGAGCAGTACTTC. Translating it yields CASSFFGGAFIEQYF.

There are a few counts of this clonotype. This sequence joins TRBV2 and TRBJ1-5; TRBD1 agrees at 7 bases. This CDR3 has 14 residues. Looked up from germline, CDR1 is SNHLY and CDR2 is FYNNEI. Unmatched junction bases numbered 4, after V lost 6 bases and J lost 2 bases. The CDR3 loop is CASRTGFGNQPQHF. CDR3 DNA: TGTGCCAGCAGGACAGGGTTCGGCAATCAGCCCCAGCATTTT.

This clonotype was recorded many times. The rearrangement links TRBV4-3 to TRBJ1-5, with D possibly being TRBD1 (6 bases). This CDR3 spans 14 amino acids. Germline V gene sequence: CDR1 LGHNA, CDR2 YSLEER. Deletions cut 6 bases from V and 2 bases from J, with 11 bases between. CDR3 loop: CASRVGGGNQPQHF. The CDR3 region has the DNA TGCGCCAGCAGAGTAGGGGGAGGCAATCAGCCCCAGCATTTT.

With respect to this clonotype: In this CDR3 the conserved last residue, phenylalanine or tryptophan, is missing, so a read error is likely. The CDR3: CASSESSPGAAYNEQFL. The CDR3 DNA reads as TGCGCCAGCAGTGAGTCGAGTCCGGGGGCCGCCTACAATGAGCAGTTCCTC. The chain links TRBV10-1 to TRBJ2-1; D is tentatively TRBD1 or TRBD2 (6 bases each). V dropped 0 bases and J dropped 2 bases, with 14 bases sitting between them. Per germline, CDR1 WNHNN and CDR2 SYGVQD (reference sequence). This CDR3 contains 17 residues.

This chain uses TRBV20-1 with TRBJ2-1, with 10 bases that match TRBD2. The end of the DNA aligns better with TRBJ2-7, so the J call may be wrong. The CDR3 extends over 14 amino acids. Germline assignment: CDR1 DFQATT and CDR2 SNEGSKA (reference sequence). In nucleotides, the CDR3 is TGCAGTGCTCGAGGACTAGCGGATTACAATGAGCAGTACTTC. This codes for CSARGLADYNEQYF.

This clonotype was detected a few times. This chain uses TRBV5-8 with TRBJ2-7, with 7 bases fitting TRBD2. The length of the CDR3 is 13 residues. With V trimmed by 4 bases and J by 6 bases, 7 bases remained unmatched. Germline V gives CDR1 SGHTS, CDR2 YDEGEE. The CDR3 DNA sequence: TGTGCCAGCAGCCTCGGGGGGTGGCGCGAGCAGTACTTC. Encoded protein: CASSLGGWREQYF.

This clonotype came up many times. The V gene is TRBV15, the J gene TRBJ1-5; D not certain. Trimming took off 0 bases at V and 1 base at J, with 16 bases between the two ends. Germline CDR1 LNHNV, CDR2 YYDKDF (reference sequence). CDR3 length equals 18 residues. CDR3 DNA sequence: TGTGCCACCAGCAGAGAGCGGGTTGGGCGGTTAAGCAATCAGCCCCAGCATTTT. It is translated as CATSRERVGRLSNQPQHF.

This clonotype was recorded a few times. J is TRBJ2-6 and V is TRBV6-5; 7 nucleotides line up with TRBD1. This CDR3 is 17 amino acids long. Germline CDR1 is MNHEY and CDR2 is SVGAGI. V lost 4 bases to trimming and J lost 2 bases; unmatched junction nucleotides: 8. Here the CDR3 DNA reads TGTGCCAGCAGTTCCCCACAGGGGAAGGCTGGGGCCAACGTCCTGACTTTC. This sequence encodes CASSSPQGKAGANVLTF.